What follows is one T cell receptor (beta chain) and its context. TCRdb processed the reads anew with MiXCR; each CDR3 protein has one entry. The sample has more than 250,000 distinct CDR3 sequences, roughly 15% seen once. This CDR3 has 12 residues. Germline V CDR1 and CDR2: SQVTM, ANQGSEA. Trimming cost V 4 bases and J 7 bases, with 11 bases left between them. This entry is derived from a study of T cell repertoires in cytomegalovirus infection. For the study at large: Public signatures in TCR beta pointed to CMV infection and matching HLA type.

The chain has TRBV29-1 and TRBJ1-5; D may be TRBD1 (5 bases). Input material: PBMCs. The TCR comes from a human donor in good health (CMV status not recorded). Some clones in this sample may be carry-over from other donors' samples. CDR3 sequence reads: CSVVGEGQPQHF. The CDR3 nucleotides are TGCAGCGTTGTGGGGGAAGGACAGCCCCAGCATTTT.